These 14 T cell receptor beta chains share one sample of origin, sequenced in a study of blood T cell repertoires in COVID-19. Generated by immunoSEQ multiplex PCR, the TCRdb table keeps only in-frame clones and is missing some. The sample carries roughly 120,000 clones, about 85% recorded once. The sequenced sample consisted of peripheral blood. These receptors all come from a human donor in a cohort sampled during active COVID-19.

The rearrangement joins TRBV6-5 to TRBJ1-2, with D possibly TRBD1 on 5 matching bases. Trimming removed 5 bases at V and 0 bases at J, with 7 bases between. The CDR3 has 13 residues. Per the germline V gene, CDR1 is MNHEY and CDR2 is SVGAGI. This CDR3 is CASSQGANYGYTF. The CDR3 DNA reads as TGTGCCAGCAGTCAGGGTGCTAACTATGGCTACACCTTC.

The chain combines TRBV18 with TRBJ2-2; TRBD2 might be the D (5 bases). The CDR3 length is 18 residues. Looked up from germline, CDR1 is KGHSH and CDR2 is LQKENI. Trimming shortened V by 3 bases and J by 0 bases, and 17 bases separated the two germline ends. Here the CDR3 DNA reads TGTGCCAGCTCACCTTTCGGGAACCCCGGAGCGAACACCGGGGAGCTGTTTTTT. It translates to CASSPFGNPGANTGELFF.

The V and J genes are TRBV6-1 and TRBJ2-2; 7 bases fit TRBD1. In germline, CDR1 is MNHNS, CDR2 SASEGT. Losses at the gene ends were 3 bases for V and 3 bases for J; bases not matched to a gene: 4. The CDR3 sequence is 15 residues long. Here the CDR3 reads CASSDDRVDTGELFF. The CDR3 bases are TGTGCCAGCAGTGATGACAGGGTTGACACCGGGGAGCTGTTTTTT.

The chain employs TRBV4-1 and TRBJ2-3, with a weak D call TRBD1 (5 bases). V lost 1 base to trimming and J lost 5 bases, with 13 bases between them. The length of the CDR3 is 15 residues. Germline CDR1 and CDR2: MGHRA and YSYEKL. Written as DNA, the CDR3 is TGCGCCAGCAGCCAAGGAGAAAGGGGCAGAGATACGCAGTATTTT. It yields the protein CASSQGERGRDTQYF.

The chain's CDR3 is CASSLPITEAFF. In DNA form, the CDR3 reads TGTGCCAGCAGCCTACCCATTACTGAAGCTTTCTTT. The chain uses TRBV7-9 and TRBJ1-1; D uncertain. Germline-derived CDR1 and CDR2 are SEHNR and FQNEAQ (reference sequence). Trimming pared 5 bases from V and 5 bases from J, leaving 9 bases between. The CDR3 length is 12 residues.

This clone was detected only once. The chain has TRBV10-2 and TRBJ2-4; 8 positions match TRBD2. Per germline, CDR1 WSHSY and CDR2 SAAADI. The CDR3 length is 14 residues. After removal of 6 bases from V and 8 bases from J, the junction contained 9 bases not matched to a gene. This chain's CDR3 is CASRQAGDFDIQYF. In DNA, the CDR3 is TGCGCCAGCAGGCAAGCGGGAGATTTTGACATTCAGTACTTC.

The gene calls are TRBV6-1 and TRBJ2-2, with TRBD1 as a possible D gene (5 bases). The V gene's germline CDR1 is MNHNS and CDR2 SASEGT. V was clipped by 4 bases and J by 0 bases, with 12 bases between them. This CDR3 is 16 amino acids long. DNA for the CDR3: TGTGCCAGCAGTGGACAGCCAGCGACGAACACCGGGGAGCTGTTTTTT. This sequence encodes CASSGQPATNTGELFF.

The CDR3 DNA sequence: TGTGCCAGCAGCGCAGACTATGGCTACACCTTC. Translation gives CASSADYGYTF. This rearrangement joins TRBV2 to TRBJ1-2, with D unclear. The CDR3 covers 11 residues. Germline CDR1 reads SNHLY; CDR2 reads FYNNEI. The V gene lost 6 bases and the J gene lost 3 bases, with 5 bases spanning the gap.

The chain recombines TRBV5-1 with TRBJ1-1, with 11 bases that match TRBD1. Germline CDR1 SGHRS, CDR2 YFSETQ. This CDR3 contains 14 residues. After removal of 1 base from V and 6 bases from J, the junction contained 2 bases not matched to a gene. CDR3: CASSLRDRGSEAFF. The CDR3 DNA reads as TGCGCCAGCAGCTTGAGGGACAGGGGGTCTGAAGCTTTCTTT. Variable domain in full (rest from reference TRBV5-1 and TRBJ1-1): KAGVTQTPRYLIKTRGQQVTLSCSPISGHRSVSWYQQTPGQGLQFLFEYFSETQRNKGNFPGRFSGRQFSNSRSEMNVSTLELGDSALYLCASSLRDRGSEAFFGQGTRLTVV.

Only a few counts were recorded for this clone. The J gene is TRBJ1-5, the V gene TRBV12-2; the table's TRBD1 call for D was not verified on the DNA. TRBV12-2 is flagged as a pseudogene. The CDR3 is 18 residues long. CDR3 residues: CASRSRQKVRYSNQPQHF. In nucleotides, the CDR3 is TGTGCAAGTCGCTCCAGACAGAAGGTGCGGTATAGCAATCAGCCCCAGCATTTT.

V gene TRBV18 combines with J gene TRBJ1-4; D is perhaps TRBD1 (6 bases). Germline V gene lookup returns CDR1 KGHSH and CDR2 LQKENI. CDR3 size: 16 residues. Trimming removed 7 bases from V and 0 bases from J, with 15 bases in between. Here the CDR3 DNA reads TGTGCCAGCTGGTCAGGGGAATTTGCAACTAATGAAAAACTGTTTTTT. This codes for CASWSGEFATNEKLFF.

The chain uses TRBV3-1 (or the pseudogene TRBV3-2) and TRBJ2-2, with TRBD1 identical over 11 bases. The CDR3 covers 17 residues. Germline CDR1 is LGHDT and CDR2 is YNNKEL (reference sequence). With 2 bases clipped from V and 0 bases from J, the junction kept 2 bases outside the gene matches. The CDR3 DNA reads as TGTGCCAGCAGCCAACGGGGACAGGGGGCGAACACCGGGGAGCTGTTTTTT. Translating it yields CASSQRGQGANTGELFF.

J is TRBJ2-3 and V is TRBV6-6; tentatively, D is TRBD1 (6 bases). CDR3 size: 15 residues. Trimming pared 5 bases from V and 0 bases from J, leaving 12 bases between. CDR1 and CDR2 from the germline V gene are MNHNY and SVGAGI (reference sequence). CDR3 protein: CASSLTGPSTDTQYF. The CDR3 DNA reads TGTGCCAGCAGTCTAACAGGGCCCAGCACAGATACGCAGTATTTT.

The CDR3 spells CASSLPASSGYSAYEQYF. CDR3 sequence (DNA): TGTGCCAGCAGCCTTCCAGCCTCTAGCGGGTATTCCGCCTACGAGCAGTACTTC. The J gene is TRBJ2-7, the V gene TRBV11-2, with 8 bases matching TRBD2. With 5 bases clipped from V and 2 bases from J, the junction kept 17 bases outside the gene matches. Germline V gene sequence: CDR1 SGHAT, CDR2 FQNNGV. The CDR3 consists of 18 residues.